The 24 T cell receptor beta chains given below trace back to one sample, sequenced in a study of cytomegalovirus exposure and HLA in healthy donors. Vbeta (60) and Jbeta (13) primers were used in the PCR. The table came from immunoSEQ multiplex PCR; TCRdb's copy has only in-frame clones and leaves some out. This table has fewer than 250,000 clones, over 70% appearing once. The specimen was PBMCs. Receptors were obtained from a woman aged 18 to 35 in good health and CMV-seronegative.

The chain links TRBV29-1 to TRBJ1-2; 7 positions agree with TRBD1. Germline-derived CDR1 and CDR2 are SQVTM and ANQGSEA. With 5 bases clipped from V and 0 bases from J, the junction kept 3 bases outside the gene matches. The CDR3 sequence is 13 residues long. The chain's CDR3 is CSVTTGTNYGYTF. DNA for the CDR3: TGCAGCGTTACGACAGGGACTAACTATGGCTACACCTTC.

Only one count was recorded for this clone. This chain links TRBV28 with TRBJ1-2; possibly TRBD1 for D (5 bases). The V end was cut by 3 bases, the J end by 6 bases, with 23 bases between. This CDR3 is 17 amino acids long. CDR1 is MDHEN, CDR2 SYDVKM, per germline. In DNA, the CDR3 is TGTGCCAGCAGTTTTATTCTCGGGCAGGGTTTATTCAATGGCTACACCTTC. Translated, it gives CASSFILGQGLFNGYTF.

The J gene is TRBJ2-7, the V gene TRBV6-1, with 12 bases aligning to TRBD1. Germline trimming cut 4 bases from V and 5 bases from J; bases unmatched to any gene: 3. In germline, CDR1 is MNHNS, CDR2 SASEGT. The CDR3 is 14 residues long. The DNA for the CDR3 is TGTGCCAGCAGTGGGGGACAGGGGGCGGACGAGCAGTACTTC. Amino acid sequence: CASSGGQGADEQYF.

This rearrangement joins TRBV6-1 to TRBJ2-1, with 8 bases fitting TRBD2. J was trimmed by 9 bases and V by 7 bases; bases with no gene match: 11. The CDR3 is 14 amino acids. Germline V gives CDR1 MNHNS, CDR2 SASEGT. CDR3 DNA: TGTGCCAGCAACCCCGGGACTAGTTTCCGTGAGCAGTTCTTC. Its protein product is CASNPGTSFREQFF.

The chain combines TRBV7-3 with TRBJ2-1, with 10 positions matching TRBD2. J was trimmed by 0 bases and V by 5 bases; bases with no gene match: 7. The V gene's germline CDR1 is SGHTA and CDR2 FQGTGA. The CDR3 loop spans 17 amino acids. CDR3 amino acids: CASSAGTSVSSYNEQFF. CDR3 nucleotides: TGTGCCAGCAGCGCCGGGACTAGCGTTAGCTCCTACAATGAGCAGTTCTTC.

This clone was detected once. The chain recombines TRBV4-1 with TRBJ2-7; 8 nucleotides agree with TRBD1. Germline-derived CDR1 and CDR2 are MGHRA and YSYEKL. The ends lost 3 bases at V and 3 bases at J; junction bases unmatched: 4. The CDR3 totals 14 residues. This CDR3 reads CASSHATGGYEQYF. The CDR3 coding sequence is TGCGCCAGCAGCCACGCCACAGGGGGCTACGAGCAGTACTTC.

The V gene is TRBV5-1, the J gene TRBJ2-5, with D perhaps matching TRBD1 (6 bases). V was pared by 3 bases and J by 2 bases, with 11 bases between. The length of the CDR3 is 14 residues. Per germline, CDR1 SGHRS and CDR2 YFSETQ. The CDR3 is CASSSGTPQETQYF. Written as DNA, the CDR3 is TGCGCCAGCAGCTCCGGGACACCGCAAGAGACCCAGTACTTC. Looking up the rest from reference TRBV5-1 and TRBJ2-5 gives the full variable domain: KAGVTQTPRYLIKTRGQQVTLSCSPISGHRSVSWYQQTPGQGLQFLFEYFSETQRNKGNFPGRFSGRQFSNSRSEMNVSTLELGDSALYLCASSSGTPQETQYFGPGTRLLVL.

V is TRBV30 and J is TRBJ1-6, with 10 bases matching TRBD1. Germline V lookup: CDR1 GTSNPN, CDR2 SVGIG (reference sequence). The CDR3 contains 13 residues. The V segment lost 8 bases and the J segment 5 bases; nucleotides outside the gene matches: 3. CDR3 nucleotides: TGTGCCACGGGGACAGGGGATAATTCACCCCTCCACTTT. As protein: CATGTGDNSPLHF.

DNA of the CDR3: TGTGCCAGCAGCTTCAGGGGCTCGGAGACCCAGTACTTC. Translation gives CASSFRGSETQYF. The chain links TRBV5-8 to TRBJ2-5; tentatively, D is TRBD1 (6 bases). This CDR3 spans 13 amino acids. Trimming stripped 2 bases from V and 5 bases from J, with 10 bases between. Germline V gene sequence: CDR1 SGHTS, CDR2 YDEGEE.

The gene calls are TRBV27 and TRBJ2-3, with 16 bases aligning to TRBD2. CDR3 length: 20 residues. CDR1 MNHEY and CDR2 SMNVEV come from the germline V gene (reference sequence). V dropped 2 bases and J dropped 15; count of bases not matched to a gene: 23. The DNA of the CDR3 is TGTGCCAGCAGTTTAATGGTGGGGACTAGCGGGGGGGCACAGATACGCAGGTCCTATTTT. Translating gives CASSLMVGTSGGAQIRRSYF.

This clone has only one observation. The CDR3 bases are TGTGCCACCAGCAGGACGGTCCGGAGCGGGGGGGCAATAGATACGCAGTATTTT. Translating gives CATSRTVRSGGAIDTQYF. This chain joins TRBV15 and TRBJ2-3; 10 bases align to TRBD2. The J segment lost 5 bases and the V segment lost 3 bases, leaving 14 bases of the junction unmatched. The germline gives CDR1 LNHNV, CDR2 YYDKDF (reference sequence). CDR3 size: 18 residues.

CDR3 coding DNA: TGTGCCAGTAGTACGAGGCAAGTTCAAGCTTTCTTT. This codes for CASSTRQVQAFF. The chain employs TRBV19 and TRBJ1-1; D remains ambiguous. Looked up from germline, CDR1 is LNHDA and CDR2 is SQIVND (reference sequence). V lost 4 bases to trimming and J lost 9 bases, with 12 bases between them. The CDR3 extends over 12 amino acids.

J is TRBJ1-3 and V is TRBV4-1; D not resolved. Trimming took off 8 bases at V and 0 bases at J, with 11 bases between the two ends. The CDR3 is 14 amino acids. Germline values: CDR1 MGHRA, CDR2 YSYEKL. The CDR3 loop reads CASAPISSGNTIYF. In DNA form, the CDR3 reads TGCGCCAGCGCCCCAATCAGCTCTGGAAACACCATATATTTT.

CDR3: CASTLDRAHEQYF. The CDR3 DNA sequence: TGTGCCAGCACCCTGGACAGGGCCCACGAGCAGTACTTC. V usage is TRBV14 and J usage is TRBJ2-7; 8 nucleotides align to TRBD1. Trimming cost V 7 bases and J 5 bases; bases outside gene matches: 7. CDR3 size: 13 residues. Germline V lookup: CDR1 SGHDN, CDR2 FVKESK.

The gene calls are TRBV6-1 and TRBJ1-3; D is undetermined. Germline V gene sequence: CDR1 MNHNS, CDR2 SASEGT. Trimming left V 2 bases short and J 6 bases short, with 14 bases between. The CDR3 has 15 amino acids. The CDR3 loop reads CASSETPQHANTIYF. The CDR3 bases are TGTGCCAGCAGTGAAACACCCCAACATGCAAACACCATATATTTT.

The J gene is TRBJ2-5, the V gene TRBV5-4; 12 bases fit TRBD2. V lost 0 bases to trimming and J lost 7 bases; unmatched junction nucleotides: 7. The CDR3 is made up of 16 amino acids. Germline V gives CDR1 SGHNT, CDR2 YYREEE (reference sequence). Written as DNA, the CDR3 is TGTGCCAGCAGCTTGGGGACTAGCGGGGTCCGACGGACCCAGTACTTC. As protein: CASSLGTSGVRRTQYF.

This clone came up once. The rearrangement links TRBV9 to TRBJ2-2; TRBD1 might be the D (5 bases). This CDR3 is built from 16 residues. Germline V gene lookup returns CDR1 SGDLS and CDR2 YYNGEE. Trimming cost V 0 bases and J 1 base, with 10 bases left between them. The CDR3 loop is CASSVDPGWNTGELFF. The CDR3 region has the DNA TGTGCCAGCAGCGTAGATCCAGGGTGGAACACCGGGGAGCTGTTTTTT.

The rearrangement links TRBV5-4 to TRBJ1-2; D possibly corresponds to TRBD1 (6 bases). This CDR3 is 15 amino acids long. Germline CDR1 is SGHNT and CDR2 is YYREEE (reference sequence). V lost 0 bases, J lost 3 bases, and 12 bases lay in between. CDR3 sequence (DNA): TGTGCCAGCAGCTTGGCCAGGGGCTGGGACTATGGCTACACCTTC. Translating gives CASSLARGWDYGYTF.

This sequence joins TRBV9 and TRBJ2-3, with TRBD1 as a possible D gene (6 bases). Trimming pared 1 base from V and 7 bases from J, leaving 13 bases between. The CDR3 extends over 14 amino acids. Germline V CDR1 and CDR2: SGDLS, YYNGEE. Here the CDR3 reads CASSVTGQGNTQYF. In DNA form, the CDR3 reads TGTGCCAGCAGCGTAACCGGGCAGGGGAATACGCAGTATTTT.

This clone was seen just once. The chain employs TRBV28 and TRBJ1-3; 7 bases map to TRBD1. The CDR3 loop spans 14 amino acids. Germline CDR1 MDHEN, CDR2 SYDVKM. J lost 2 bases, V lost 7 bases, and 5 bases had no gene match. This CDR3 reads CASTQQGTGNTIYF. The CDR3 DNA follows: TGTGCCAGCACCCAACAGGGGACTGGAAACACCATATATTTT.

The chain employs TRBV28 and TRBJ2-1; D possibly corresponds to TRBD2 (6 bases). The CDR3 totals 15 residues. Germline CDR1 and CDR2: MDHEN and SYDVKM. Trimming cost V 6 bases and J 8 bases, with 20 bases left between them. The CDR3 DNA is TGTGCCAGCAGAGACGACTCCGGGACTGGGGATGAGCAGTTCTTC. This gives the protein CASRDDSGTGDEQFF.

This clone was seen more than once but under ten times. This chain uses TRBV9 with TRBJ2-1; D gene unclear. With 1 base removed from V and 7 bases from J, the gap between germline ends came to 12 bases. The germline V gene has CDR1 SGDLS and CDR2 YYNGEE. The CDR3 covers 14 residues. The CDR3 DNA follows: TGTGCCAGCAGCGTAATGACTGGGTCAAATGAGCAGTTCTTC. It specifies CASSVMTGSNEQFF. Supplemented by reference TRBV9 and TRBJ2-1, the full variable domain reads DSGVTQTPKHLITATGQRVTLRCSPRSGDLSVYWYQQSLDQGLQFLIQYYNGEERAKGNILERFSAQQFPDLHSELNLSSLELGDSALYFCASSVMTGSNEQFFGPGTRLTVL.

This clone has a handful of counts. V and J are TRBV5-1 and TRBJ2-5; 7 bases align to TRBD1. Germline V CDR1 and CDR2: SGHRS, YFSETQ. V was pared by 2 bases and J by 0 bases, with 10 bases of the junction left unmatched. CDR3 size: 17 residues. The CDR3 loop reads CASSFGDRFAYQETQYF. CDR3 DNA sequence: TGCGCCAGCAGCTTTGGGGACAGATTCGCTTACCAAGAGACCCAGTACTTC.

This chain links TRBV29-1 with TRBJ1-5; 9 nucleotides align to TRBD1. Looked up from germline, CDR1 is SQVTM and CDR2 is ANQGSEA. The CDR3 is 13 residues long. V was pared by 5 bases and J by 6 bases, with 5 bases of the junction left unmatched. CDR3 sequence reads: CSVTTGGFQPQHF. In DNA form, the CDR3 reads TGCAGCGTTACCACAGGGGGCTTTCAGCCCCAGCATTTT.